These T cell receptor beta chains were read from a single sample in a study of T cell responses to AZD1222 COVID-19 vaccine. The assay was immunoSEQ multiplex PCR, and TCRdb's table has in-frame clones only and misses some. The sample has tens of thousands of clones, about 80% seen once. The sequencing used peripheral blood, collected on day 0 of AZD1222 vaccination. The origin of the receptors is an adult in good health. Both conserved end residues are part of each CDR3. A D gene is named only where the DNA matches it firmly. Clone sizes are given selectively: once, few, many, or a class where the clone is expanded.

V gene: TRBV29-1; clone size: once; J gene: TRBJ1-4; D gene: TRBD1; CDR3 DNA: TGCAGCGTGGGACAGGGCTACGGTAATGAAAAACTGTTTTTT; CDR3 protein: CSVGQGYGNEKLFF
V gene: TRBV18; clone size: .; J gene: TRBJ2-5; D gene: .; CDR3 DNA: TGTGCCAGCTCACCACAGCAAGAGACCCAGTACTTC; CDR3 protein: CASSPQQETQYF
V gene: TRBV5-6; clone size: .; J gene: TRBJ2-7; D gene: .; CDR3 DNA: TGTGCCAGCAGCTCGGAAACCGCCGCCTACGAGCAGTACTTC; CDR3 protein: CASSSETAAYEQYF
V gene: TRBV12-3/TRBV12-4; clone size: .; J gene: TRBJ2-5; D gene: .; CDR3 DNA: TGTGCCAGCAGTTTTTTTACGGCGGAGACCCAGTACTTC; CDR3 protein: CASSFFTAETQYF
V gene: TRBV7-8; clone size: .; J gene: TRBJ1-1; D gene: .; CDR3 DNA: TGTGCCAGCTCCTGGACAGCCTACACTGAAGCTTTCTTT; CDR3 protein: CASSWTAYTEAFF
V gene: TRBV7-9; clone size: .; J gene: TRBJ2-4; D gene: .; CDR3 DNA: TGTGCCAGCAGCTACCGACAGGACTCCAAAAACATTCAGTACTTC; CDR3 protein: CASSYRQDSKNIQYF
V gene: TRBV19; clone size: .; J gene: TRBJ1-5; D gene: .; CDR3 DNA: TGTGCCAGTAGCCCGGGAGGCTCCGATCAGCCCCAGCATTTT; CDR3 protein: CASSPGGSDQPQHF
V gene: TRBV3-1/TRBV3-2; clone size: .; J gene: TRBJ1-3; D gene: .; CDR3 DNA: TGTGCCAGCAGCCAAGCCGGGCCCCAGGGGGGAAACACCATATATTTT; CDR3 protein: CASSQAGPQGGNTIYF
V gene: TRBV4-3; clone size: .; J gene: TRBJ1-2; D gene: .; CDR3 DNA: TGCGCCAGCAGCCAAGACCGGGGCGGAGGCTACACCTTC; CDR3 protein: CASSQDRGGGYTF
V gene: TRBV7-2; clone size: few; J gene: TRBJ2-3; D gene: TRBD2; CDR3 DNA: TGTGCCAGCAGCTTAGCGGGGGGGAGAACAGATACGCAGTATTTT; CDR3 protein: CASSLAGGRTDTQYF
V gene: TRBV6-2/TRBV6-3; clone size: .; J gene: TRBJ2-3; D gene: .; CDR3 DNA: TGTGCCAGCAGCCTTATGGCCCAGCAGTATTTT; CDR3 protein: CASSLMAQQYF
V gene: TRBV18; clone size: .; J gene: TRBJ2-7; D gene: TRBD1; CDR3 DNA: TGTGCCAGCTCACGAGGACAGGGCCACGAGCAGTACTTC; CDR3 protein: CASSRGQGHEQYF
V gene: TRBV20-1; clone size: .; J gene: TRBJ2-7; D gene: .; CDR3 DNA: TGCAGTGCGAGGGAAGGGGTCGAGCAGTACTTC; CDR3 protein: CSAREGVEQYF
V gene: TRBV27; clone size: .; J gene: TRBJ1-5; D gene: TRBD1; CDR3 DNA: TGTGCCAGCAGATCCGGACAGGGGGCCGCCCGGCCCCAGCATTTT; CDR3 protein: CASRSGQGAARPQHF
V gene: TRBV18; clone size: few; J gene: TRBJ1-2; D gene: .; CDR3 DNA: TGTGCCAGCTCACCAAGGGGCCCACCCTCTAACTATGGCTACACCTTC; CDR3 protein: CASSPRGPPSNYGYTF
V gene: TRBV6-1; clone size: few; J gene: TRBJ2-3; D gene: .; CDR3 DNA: TGTGCCAGCAGTGAGAAACAGGTCGAATGGACGGGAGATACGCAGTATTTT; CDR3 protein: CASSEKQVEWTGDTQYF
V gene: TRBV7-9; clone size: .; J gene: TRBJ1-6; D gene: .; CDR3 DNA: TGTGCCAGCAGCCGGGGGGTGGAAGCCTATAATTCACCCCTCCACTTT; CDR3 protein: CASSRGVEAYNSPLHF
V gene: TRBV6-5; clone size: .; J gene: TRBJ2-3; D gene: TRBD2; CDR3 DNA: TGTGCCAGCACTAGCGGGGGGAATTTTTATACGCAGTATTTT; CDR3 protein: CASTSGGNFYTQYF
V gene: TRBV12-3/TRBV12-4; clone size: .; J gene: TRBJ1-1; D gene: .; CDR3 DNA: TGTGCCAGCCAAGGGGCGCGGTATACTGAAGCTTTCTTT; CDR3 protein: CASQGARYTEAFF
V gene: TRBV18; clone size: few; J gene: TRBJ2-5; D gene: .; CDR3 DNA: TGTGCCAGCTCACCAAACCGGGCCCAAGAGACCCAGTACTTC; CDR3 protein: CASSPNRAQETQYF
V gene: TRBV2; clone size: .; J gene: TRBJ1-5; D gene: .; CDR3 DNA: TGTGCCAGCAGCCTATACAATCAGCCCCAGCATTTT; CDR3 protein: CASSLYNQPQHF
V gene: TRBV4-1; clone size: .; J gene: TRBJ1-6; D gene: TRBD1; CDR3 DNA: TGCGCCAGCAGCTGGACTGTAGGGACAGAAAATTCACCCCTCCACTTT; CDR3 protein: CASSWTVGTENSPLHF
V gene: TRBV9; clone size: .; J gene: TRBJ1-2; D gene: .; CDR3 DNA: TGTGCCAGCAGCGTAGTGCCAGGGGATGGCTACACCTTC; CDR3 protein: CASSVVPGDGYTF
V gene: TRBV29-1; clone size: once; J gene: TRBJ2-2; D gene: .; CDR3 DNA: TGCAGCGTTGACCCAGGGGTAGTAACCGGGGAGCTGTTTTTT; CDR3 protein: CSVDPGVVTGELFF
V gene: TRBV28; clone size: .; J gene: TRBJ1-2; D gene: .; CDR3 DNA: TGTGCCAGCAGTTCCGTCGGGGGCGGATATGGCTACACCTTC; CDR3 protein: CASSSVGGGYGYTF